This entry is about one T cell receptor beta chain. The data were taken from a study of blood T cell repertoires in COVID-19. Background on the study: Specimens from acute and convalescent COVID-19 originated in the United States, Italy and Spain. T cells, B-cell-depleted T cells, or PBMCs supplied cDNA or gDNA.

Germline V gene data show CDR1 as MDHEN and CDR2 as SYDVKM. This CDR3 has 12 residues. In the original analysis: Reference gene primer amplification gave estimated nucleated cell counts. Using immunoSEQ multiplex PCR, the repertoire was profiled, and TCRdb retains in-frame clones only, with some absent. V, J and clone size were drawn from that table, and D and trimming were deduced from the DNA. The sample has under 100,000 clones; 87% are singletons. Sequenced: peripheral blood. This TCR was recovered from a human donor in a cohort sampled during active COVID-19. The gene calls are TRBV28 and TRBJ2-7, with D tentatively TRBD1 (7 bases). The DNA for the CDR3 is TGTGACCCCTGTAGGAGGGGGCCCCTTTCGTACTTC. The encoded protein is CDPCRRGPLSYF.